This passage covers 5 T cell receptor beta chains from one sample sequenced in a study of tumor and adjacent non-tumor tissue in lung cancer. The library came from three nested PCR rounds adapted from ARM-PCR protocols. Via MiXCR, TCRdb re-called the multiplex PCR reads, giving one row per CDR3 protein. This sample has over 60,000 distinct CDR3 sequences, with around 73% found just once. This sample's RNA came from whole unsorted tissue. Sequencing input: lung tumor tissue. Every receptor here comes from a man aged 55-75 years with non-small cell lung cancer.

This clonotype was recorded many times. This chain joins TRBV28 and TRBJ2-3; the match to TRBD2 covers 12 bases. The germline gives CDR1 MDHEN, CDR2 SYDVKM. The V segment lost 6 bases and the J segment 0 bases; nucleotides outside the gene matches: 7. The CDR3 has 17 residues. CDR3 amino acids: CASSPTSGRGSTDTQYF. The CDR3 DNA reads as TGTGCCAGCAGCCCGACTAGCGGGAGAGGAAGCACAGATACGCAGTATTTT.

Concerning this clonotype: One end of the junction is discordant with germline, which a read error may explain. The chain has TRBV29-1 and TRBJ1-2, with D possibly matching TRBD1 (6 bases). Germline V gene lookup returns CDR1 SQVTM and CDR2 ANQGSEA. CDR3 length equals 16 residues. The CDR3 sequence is CSVVPGKGVRIYGYTF. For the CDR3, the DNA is TGTAGCGTGGTCCCGGGAAAGGGGGTGCGTATCTATGGCTACACCTTC.

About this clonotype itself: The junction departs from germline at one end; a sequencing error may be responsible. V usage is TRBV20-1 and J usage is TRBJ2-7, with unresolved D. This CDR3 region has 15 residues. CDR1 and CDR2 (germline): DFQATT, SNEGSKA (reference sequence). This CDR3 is CNARSLRAPSYEQYF. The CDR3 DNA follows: TGCAATGCTAGGAGTCTCAGAGCGCCTTCATACGAGCAGTACTTC.

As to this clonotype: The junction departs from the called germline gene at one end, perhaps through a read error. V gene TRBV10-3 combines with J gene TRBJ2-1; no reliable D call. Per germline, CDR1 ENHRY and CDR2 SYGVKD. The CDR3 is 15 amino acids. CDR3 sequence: CAISESSPLGYEQPF. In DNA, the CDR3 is TGTGCCATCAGTGAGTCTAGCCCCTTAGGGTATGAGCAGCCCTTC.

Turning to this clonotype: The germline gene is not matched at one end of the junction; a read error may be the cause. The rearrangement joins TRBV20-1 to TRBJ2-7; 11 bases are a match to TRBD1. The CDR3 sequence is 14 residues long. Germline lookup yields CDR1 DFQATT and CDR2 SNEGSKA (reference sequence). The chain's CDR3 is CSARADRGRYEQYF. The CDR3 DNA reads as TGCAGTGCTAGAGCGGACAGGGGGCGATACGAGCAGTACTTT.